What follows describes a single T cell receptor (beta chain). This CDR3 contains 15 residues. V lost 0 bases and J 4 bases, leaving 11 bases between the germline ends. Per the germline V gene, CDR1 is SGHTS and CDR2 is YDEGEE. This sample is drawn from a study of blood T cell repertoires in COVID-19. Profiled with immunoSEQ multiplex PCR; TCRdb holds only in-frame clones, not every one. Of 200,000 to 250,000 clones listed, around 87% are singletons. The chain has TRBV5-8 and TRBJ2-1, with TRBD1 as a possible D gene (5 bases). Specimen: PBMCs or T cells enriched from blood (not recorded which). This clonotype was sampled from a man aged 25 to 40 in a cohort exposed to, infected with or recovered from COVID-19 (not recorded which). The CDR3 reads CASSLAGQSYNEQFF. CDR3 in DNA: TGTGCCAGCAGCTTGGCAGGGCAGTCATACAATGAGCAGTTCTTC.